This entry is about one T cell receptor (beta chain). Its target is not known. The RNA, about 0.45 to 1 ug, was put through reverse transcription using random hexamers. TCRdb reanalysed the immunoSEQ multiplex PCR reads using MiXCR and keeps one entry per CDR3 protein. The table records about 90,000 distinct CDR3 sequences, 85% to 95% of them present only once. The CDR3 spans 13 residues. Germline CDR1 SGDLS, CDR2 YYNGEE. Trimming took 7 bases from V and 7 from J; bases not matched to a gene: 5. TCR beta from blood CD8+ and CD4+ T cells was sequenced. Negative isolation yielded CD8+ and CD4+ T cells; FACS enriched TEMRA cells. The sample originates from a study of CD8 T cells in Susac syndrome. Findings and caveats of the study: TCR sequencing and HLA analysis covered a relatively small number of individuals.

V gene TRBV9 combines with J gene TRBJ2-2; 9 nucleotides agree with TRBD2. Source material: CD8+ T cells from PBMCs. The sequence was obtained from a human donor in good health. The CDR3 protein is CASARAGGGELFF. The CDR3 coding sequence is TGTGCCAGCGCAAGAGCGGGGGGCGGGGAGCTGTTTTTT.